These 13 T cell receptor beta chains were sequenced from one sample in a study of blood T cell repertoires in COVID-19. Sequencing used immunoSEQ multiplex PCR; TCRdb keeps in-frame clones, though not all of them. Of approximately 120,000 clones in the sample, approximately 90% are singletons; the top ten hold 7.6%. Sequences were obtained from peripheral blood. The receptors derive from a man aged 45-65 years with acute or convalescent COVID-19.

The chain links TRBV6-1 to TRBJ1-5; D may be TRBD1 (6 bases). Germline assignment: CDR1 MNHNS and CDR2 SASEGT. Trimming took 2 bases from V and 9 from J, leaving 14 bases between them. There are 14 residues in the CDR3. CDR3 nucleotides: TGTGCCAGCAGTGAAACGGGGGGGGCCGGGCCCCAGCATTTT. This translates into CASSETGGAGPQHF.

This chain connects TRBV11-1 to TRBJ2-1, with 13 bases identical to TRBD2. This CDR3 contains 15 residues. Germline V gene lookup returns CDR1 SGHAT and CDR2 FQDESV (reference sequence). V dropped 1 base and J dropped 8; count of bases not matched to a gene: 2. CDR3 sequence (DNA): TGTGCCAGCAGCTTAGGGACTAGCGGGAGTCATGAGCAGTTCTTC. It yields the protein CASSLGTSGSHEQFF.

The rearrangement links TRBV5-1 to TRBJ2-7, with TRBD1 matching 10 bases. The junction had 7 bases not matched to a gene; V was cut back by 5 bases and J by 2 bases. Germline V gene data show CDR1 as SGHRS and CDR2 as YFSETQ. The CDR3 covers 15 residues. CDR3 in amino acids: CASRSGQGRTYEQYF. CDR3 nucleotides: TGCGCCAGCAGATCGGGACAGGGGCGTACCTACGAGCAGTACTTC.

The V call is TRBV24-1, the J call TRBJ2-1; 8 positions match TRBD2. CDR1 is KGHDR, CDR2 SFDVKD, per germline. The V and J ends lost 3 bases and 6 bases, in that order; junction bases with no gene match: 9. The CDR3 spans 16 residues. Here the CDR3 DNA reads TGTGCCACCAGTGATCCCCATGCGGGGGGTGTCAATGAGCAGTTCTTC. It codes for CATSDPHAGGVNEQFF.

This chain links TRBV4-1 with TRBJ2-4, with 12 bases that match TRBD2. Germline lookup yields CDR1 MGHRA and CDR2 YSYEKL. This CDR3 is 17 amino acids long. V was pared by 3 bases and J by 0 bases, with 3 bases of the junction left unmatched. The CDR3 sequence: CASSHPSGRGAKNIQYF. CDR3 coding DNA: TGCGCCAGCAGCCATCCTAGCGGGAGGGGAGCCAAAAACATTCAGTACTTC.

CDR3 region: CASSITSGVGNEQFF. CDR3 nucleotide sequence: TGTGCCAGTAGTATAACGAGCGGGGTCGGAAATGAGCAGTTCTTC. The chain is built from TRBV19 and TRBJ2-1, with 7 bases that match TRBD2. This CDR3 is 15 amino acids long. Per germline, CDR1 LNHDA and CDR2 SQIVND (reference sequence). Trimming removed 2 bases from V and 7 bases from J; junction bases left unmatched: 8.

The J gene is TRBJ1-1, the V gene TRBV7-6; 9 nucleotides agree with TRBD1. Losses at the gene ends were 5 bases for V and 5 bases for J; bases not matched to a gene: 3. There are 13 residues in the CDR3. CDR1 is SGHVS, CDR2 FNYEAQ, per germline. CDR3 nucleotides: TGTGCCAGCAGCCTCGGACAGGGGACTGAAGCTTTCTTT. This codes for CASSLGQGTEAFF.

The V and J genes are TRBV27 and TRBJ1-5; TRBD1 might be the D (6 bases). The CDR3 runs 14 residues. The V end lost 4 bases, the J end lost 7 bases, and 14 bases lay between the germline ends. Germline V gene lookup returns CDR1 MNHEY and CDR2 SMNVEV (reference sequence). The CDR3 DNA follows: TGTGCCAGCAGTTCTCACAGGGTGGACCAGCCCCAGCATTTT. It specifies CASSSHRVDQPQHF.

The chain is built from TRBV9 and TRBJ2-7; 9 bases match TRBD1. The CDR3 runs to 15 residues. In germline, CDR1 is SGDLS, CDR2 YYNGEE. The trim removed 0 bases at V and 3 bases at J, leaving 4 bases unmatched. CDR3: CASSVGGTGNYEQYF. Written as DNA, the CDR3 is TGTGCCAGCAGCGTAGGGGGGACAGGGAACTACGAGCAGTACTTC.

The rearrangement joins TRBV19 to TRBJ1-1; the match to TRBD1 covers 9 bases. Germline CDR1 is LNHDA and CDR2 is SQIVND (reference sequence). CDR3 length: 13 residues. V shed 3 bases and J 4 bases; nucleotides not matched to a gene: 0. The CDR3 DNA is TGTGCCAGTAGTATGGACAGGGGCACTGAAGCTTTCTTT. As protein: CASSMDRGTEAFF. The full variable domain, in which reference TRBV19 and TRBJ1-1 provide the parts outside the CDR3, is DGGITQSPKYLFRKEGQNVTLSCEQNLNHDAMYWYRQDPGQGLRLIYYSQIVNDFQKGDIAEGYSVSREKKESFPLTVTSAQKNPTAFYLCASSMDRGTEAFFGQGTRLTVV.

This rearrangement joins TRBV19 to TRBJ2-5; D is undetermined. The CDR3 totals 14 residues. Germline V gene lookup returns CDR1 LNHDA and CDR2 SQIVND (reference sequence). V shed 3 bases and J shed 1 base, with 9 bases lying between them. CDR3: CASSIPQVQETQYF. The CDR3 DNA is TGTGCCAGTAGTATTCCCCAGGTCCAAGAGACCCAGTACTTC.

Only a few counts were recorded for this clone. The gene calls are TRBV2 and TRBJ1-4, with TRBD1 matching 9 bases. Germline loops: CDR1 SNHLY, CDR2 FYNNEI. J was trimmed by 6 bases and V by 6 bases; bases with no gene match: 11. The CDR3 has 16 residues. CDR3 in amino acids: CASRSQGAAGYEKLFF. In DNA form, the CDR3 reads TGTGCCAGCAGGTCACAGGGGGCCGCAGGCTATGAAAAACTGTTTTTT.

The chain uses TRBV7-2 and TRBJ2-7; 8 nucleotides line up with TRBD2. The J segment lost 0 bases and the V segment lost 5 bases, leaving 9 bases of the junction unmatched. This CDR3 comprises 16 residues. The V gene's germline CDR1 is SGHTA and CDR2 FQGNSA. DNA for the CDR3: TGTGCCAGCAGCGGGTTCCCCAGCGGGAGCTCCTACGAGCAGTACTTC. Its translation: CASSGFPSGSSYEQYF.